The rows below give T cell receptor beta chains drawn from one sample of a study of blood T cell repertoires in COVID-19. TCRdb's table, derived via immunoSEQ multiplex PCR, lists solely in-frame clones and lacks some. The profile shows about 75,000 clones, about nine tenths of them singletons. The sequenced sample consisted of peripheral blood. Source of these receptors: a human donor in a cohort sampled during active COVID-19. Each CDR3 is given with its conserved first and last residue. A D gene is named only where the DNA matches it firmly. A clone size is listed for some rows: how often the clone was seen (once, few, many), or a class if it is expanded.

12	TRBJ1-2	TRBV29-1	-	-	TGCAGCGTCTTGGGGGGGTTCTATGGCTACACCTTC	CSVLGGFYGYTF
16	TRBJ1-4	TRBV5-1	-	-	TGCGCCAGCAGCTTGACTCCGACAGGAGGTAATGAAAAACTGTTTTTT	CASSLTPTGGNEKLFF
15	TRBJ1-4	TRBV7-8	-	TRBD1	TGTGCCAGCAGCTTAGACAGGGGACAGAGTGAAAAACTGTTTTTT	CASSLDRGQSEKLFF
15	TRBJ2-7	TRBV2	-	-	TGTGCCAGCAGCGAGGACAATCAGGGTAGCTACGAGCAGTACTTC	CASSEDNQGSYEQYF
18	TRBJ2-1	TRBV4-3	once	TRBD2	TGCGCCAGCAGCCAAGGAGAAATAGCGGGGGATCCCTACAATGAGCAGTTCTTC	CASSQGEIAGDPYNEQFF
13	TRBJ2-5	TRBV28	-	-	TGTGCCAGCAGTTTGAGTGACACACAGACCCAGTACTTC	CASSLSDTQTQYF
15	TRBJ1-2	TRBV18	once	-	TGTGCCAGCTCACCCGAATCTATATCTAACTATGGCTACACCTTC	CASSPESISNYGYTF
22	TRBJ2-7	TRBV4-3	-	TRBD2	TGCGCCAGCAGCCAAAACAGGGGGCAGACTAGCGGGATCCCGTCAAACTCCTACGAGCAGTACTTC	CASSQNRGQTSGIPSNSYEQYF
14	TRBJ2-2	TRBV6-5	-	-	TGTGCCAGCAGGCTACAGGGTATTTCCGGGGAGCTGTTTTTT	CASRLQGISGELFF
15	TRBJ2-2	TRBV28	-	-	TGTGCCAGCAGTCACTCGGGGGTAGGCACCGGGGAGCTGTTTTTT	CASSHSGVGTGELFF
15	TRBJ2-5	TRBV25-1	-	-	TGTGCCAGCAGTGAATCGGGGGTGGACATTGAGACCCAGTACTTC	CASSESGVDIETQYF
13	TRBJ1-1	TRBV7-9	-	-	TGTGCCAGCGGACACAGTTTGAACACTGAAGCTTTCTTT	CASGHSLNTEAFF
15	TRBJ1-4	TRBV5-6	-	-	TGTGCCAGCAGCTTGGAGGGAGGCACTAATGAAAAACTGTTTTTT	CASSLEGGTNEKLFF
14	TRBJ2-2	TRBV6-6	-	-	TGTGCCAGCAGTTCCCTGGGCAGGACTGGGGAGCTGTTTTTT	CASSSLGRTGELFF
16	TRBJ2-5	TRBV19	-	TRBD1	TGTGCCAGTAGTACAGGGACAGGGGTTACCCAAGAGACCCAGTACTTC	CASSTGTGVTQETQYF
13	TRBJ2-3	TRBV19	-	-	TGTGCCAGTCGAGGCATCCCGACAGATACGCAGTATTTT	CASRGIPTDTQYF
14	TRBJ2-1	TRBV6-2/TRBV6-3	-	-	TGTGCCAGCAGTTATTCTCTAGGCCACAATGAGCAGTTCTTC	CASSYSLGHNEQFF
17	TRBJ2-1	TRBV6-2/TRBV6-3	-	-	TGTGCCAGCAGTTACTCGAAAGGGCGTAGCGCAAACAATGAGCAGTTCTTC	CASSYSKGRSANNEQFF
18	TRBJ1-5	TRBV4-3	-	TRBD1	TGCGCCAGCAGCCAAGATCTACAGGGGCGGCAGCAGAATCAGCCCCAGCATTTT	CASSQDLQGRQQNQPQHF
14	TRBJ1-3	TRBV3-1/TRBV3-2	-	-	TGTGCCAGCAGCCAAGGCGTCTCTGGAAACACCATATATTTT	CASSQGVSGNTIYF
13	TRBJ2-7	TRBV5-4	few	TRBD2	TGTGCCAGCAGCTTGGGGACTAGCGGAGAGCAGTACTTC	CASSLGTSGEQYF
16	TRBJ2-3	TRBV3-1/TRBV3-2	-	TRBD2	TGTGCCAGCAGCGCAGCGGGAGGGCCAGTCGGAGATACGCAGTATTTT	CASSAAGGPVGDTQYF
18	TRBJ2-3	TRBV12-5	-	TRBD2	TGTGCCACGACTTCGCCCGGGACTAGCGGACCCGTTACAGATACGCAGTATTTT	CATTSPGTSGPVTDTQYF
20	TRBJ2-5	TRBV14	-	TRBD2	TGTGCCAGCAGCCAAGGAGTCGGTAGCGGGAGTAGTTGGAAATGGGAGACCCAGTACTTC	CASSQGVGSGSSWKWETQYF
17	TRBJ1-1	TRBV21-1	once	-	TGTGCCAGCAGCCCCCTTACGGGACAGGGGACGAACACTGAAGCTTTCTTT	CASSPLTGQGTNTEAFF
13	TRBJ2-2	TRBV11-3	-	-	TGTGCCAGCAGCTCCCGTTTCACCGGGGAGCTGTTTTTT	CASSSRFTGELFF
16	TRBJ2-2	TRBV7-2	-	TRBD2	TGTGCCAGCAGCTTAAATAGCGGGGGGGCCTCCGGGGAGCTGTTTTTT	CASSLNSGGASGELFF